Below are 21 T cell receptor beta chains sequenced from a single sample in a study of control samples from healthy donors and cancer patients. Profiling relied on immunoSEQ multiplex PCR, and the TCRdb table lists in-frame clones only, not all of them. The sample holds some 80,000 clones, about 90% seen once. Material: blood. These receptors were collected from a man aged 50 or older in good health.

V usage is TRBV5-6 and J usage is TRBJ2-7; 9 nucleotides align to TRBD1. Germline V lookup: CDR1 SGHDT, CDR2 YYEEEE. The V segment lost 1 base and the J segment 0 bases; nucleotides outside the gene matches: 8. The CDR3 covers 17 residues. In nucleotides, the CDR3 is TGTGCCAGCAGCTTGACGCGGGACAGGGTGAGCTCCTACGAGCAGTACTTC. As protein: CASSLTRDRVSSYEQYF.

This chain links TRBV15 with TRBJ2-3, with 9 bases identical to TRBD2. Germline lookup yields CDR1 LNHNV and CDR2 YYDKDF (reference sequence). Germline trimming cut 2 bases from V and 0 bases from J; bases unmatched to any gene: 6. CDR3 length: 17 amino acids. The CDR3 nucleotides read TGTGCCACCAGCAGACAAGCGGGGGGTGCTAGCACAGATACGCAGTATTTT. Its translation is CATSRQAGGASTDTQYF.

The chain couples TRBV2 to TRBJ2-5; D gene unclear. Germline lookup yields CDR1 SNHLY and CDR2 FYNNEI. The CDR3 totals 12 residues. V lost 6 bases to trimming and J lost 1 base, with 6 bases between them. CDR3 residues: CASRRAQETQYF. CDR3 coding DNA: TGTGCCAGCAGACGTGCCCAAGAGACCCAGTACTTC.

The chain couples TRBV19 to TRBJ1-5; 10 bases line up with TRBD1. Germline V gene sequence: CDR1 LNHDA, CDR2 SQIVND (reference sequence). V trimming: 5 bases; J trimming: 4 bases; junction bases outside the gene matches: 8. CDR3 length: 16 amino acids. The CDR3 nucleotides read TGTGCCAGTAGTGTGACAGGGGGCCTTGGTAATCAGCCCCAGCATTTT. Translated, it gives CASSVTGGLGNQPQHF.

This clone was seen once. Germline and junction disagree at one end, which may indicate a read error. The V gene is TRBV6-1, the J gene TRBJ1-1, with 10 bases fitting TRBD1. This CDR3 is built from 16 residues. Per germline, CDR1 MNHNS and CDR2 SASEGT. The CDR3: CAGSAGTGVRNTEAFF. The CDR3, as DNA: TGTGCCGGCAGTGCCGGGACAGGGGTTAGGAACACTGAAGCTTTCTTT.

V gene TRBV19 combines with J gene TRBJ1-5, with D unclear. Germline V gene lookup returns CDR1 LNHDA and CDR2 SQIVND (reference sequence). The CDR3 spans 16 residues. Trimming removed 1 base at V and 3 bases at J, with 13 bases between. The CDR3 loop reads CASSIGSVRINQPQHF. The CDR3 DNA sequence: TGTGCCAGTAGTATAGGTTCGGTTCGGATCAATCAGCCCCAGCATTTT.

This sequence joins TRBV5-8 and TRBJ2-3; possibly TRBD1 for D (5 bases). The ends were cut back, 0 bases at V and 4 bases at J, with 6 bases in the middle. The CDR3 covers 13 residues. CDR1 is SGHTS, CDR2 YDEGEE, per germline. CDR3 loop: CASSLARADTQYF. The CDR3 DNA follows: TGTGCCAGCAGCTTGGCCAGGGCAGATACGCAGTATTTT.

J is TRBJ1-6 and V is TRBV12-3 or TRBV12-4, with D uncertain. The CDR3 contains 13 residues. With 4 bases removed from V and 8 bases from J, the gap between germline ends came to 9 bases. The CDR3 bases are TGTGCCAGCAGTTCCGTGGGAGATTCACCCCTCCACTTT. This translates into CASSSVGDSPLHF.

In its sample, this clone was seen a few times. CDR3 residues: CASREAGRHGDTQYF. CDR3 DNA sequence: TGTGCCAGTAGGGAGGCGGGTCGCCATGGGGATACGCAGTATTTT. The chain carries TRBV19 and TRBJ2-3, with a possible D match to TRBD2 (5 bases). The length of the CDR3 is 15 residues. Deletions cut 6 bases from V and 6 bases from J, with 19 bases between. Germline V CDR1 and CDR2: LNHDA, SQIVND (reference sequence).

This rearrangement joins TRBV5-1 to TRBJ2-7; 12 bases are shared with TRBD2. The CDR3 is 14 amino acids. Germline V lookup: CDR1 SGHRS, CDR2 YFSETQ. The V and J ends lost 5 bases and 1 base, in that order; junction bases with no gene match: 1. The CDR3 loop is CASRLAGGSYEQYF. The DNA for the CDR3 is TGCGCCAGCAGACTAGCGGGGGGATCCTACGAGCAGTACTTC.

This clone has a single count. CDR3 residues: CASSKQGQVKHEQYF. DNA of the CDR3: TGTGCCAGCAGCAAACAGGGACAGGTGAAACACGAGCAGTACTTC. The genes are TRBV21-1 and TRBJ2-7; the D call in the table, TRBD1, was not verified against the DNA. TRBV21-1 is a pseudogene. This CDR3 has 15 residues.

V usage is TRBV30 and J usage is TRBJ2-7; D not resolved. The V gene lost 0 bases and the J gene lost 3 bases, with 6 bases spanning the gap. In germline, CDR1 is GTSNPN, CDR2 SVGIG (reference sequence). The CDR3 sequence is 12 residues long. The CDR3 region has the DNA TGTGCCTGGAGTGTTGATATCTACGAGCAGTACTTC. This encodes CAWSVDIYEQYF.

Written as DNA, the CDR3 is TGTGCCAGTAGTGCCGGGACAGATCGTATTGGCTACACCTTC. Translated, it gives CASSAGTDRIGYTF. This chain uses TRBV19 with TRBJ1-2; 7 nucleotides align to TRBD1. Germline-derived CDR1 and CDR2 are LNHDA and SQIVND (reference sequence). The CDR3 consists of 14 residues. The trim removed 5 bases at V and 7 bases at J, leaving 10 bases unmatched.

The V gene is TRBV6-5, the J gene TRBJ1-1, with TRBD1 identical over 8 bases. The CDR3 is 15 amino acids. V gave up 10 bases and J gave up 4 bases; unmatched junction bases: 14. CDR1 MNHEY and CDR2 SVGAGI come from the germline V gene. The CDR3 DNA reads TGTGCCACCTACGGACAGGGACCCATTGGCACTGAAGCTTTCTTT. It is translated as CATYGQGPIGTEAFF.

V usage is TRBV5-1 and J usage is TRBJ2-5; a possible D gene is TRBD2 (6 bases). V gave up 5 bases and J gave up 5 bases, with 10 bases separating them. This CDR3 region has 12 residues. CDR1 and CDR2 from the germline V gene are SGHRS and YFSETQ. The CDR3 DNA is TGCGCCAGCAGGCCTAGCGTGGAGACCCAGTACTTC. Protein product: CASRPSVETQYF.

This chain connects TRBV27 to TRBJ2-2; TRBD2 is a possible D gene (5 bases). V lost 2 bases and J lost 6, with 7 bases in between. The CDR3 covers 13 residues. Per the germline V gene, CDR1 is MNHEY and CDR2 is SMNVEV (reference sequence). The CDR3 here is CASSLRGAGELFF. DNA for the CDR3: TGTGCCAGCAGTTTACGGGGTGCCGGGGAGCTGTTTTTT.

The V and J genes are TRBV6-1 and TRBJ1-1; 7 bases line up with TRBD1. The trim removed 7 bases at V and 1 base at J, leaving 6 bases unmatched. Germline V gene data show CDR1 as MNHNS and CDR2 as SASEGT. CDR3 length: 14 residues. CDR3 bases: TGTGCCAGCATCAAGCAGGGGGGGAACACTGAAGCTTTCTTT. Translation gives CASIKQGGNTEAFF.

The chain combines TRBV6-5 with TRBJ2-7; TRBD1 matches 10 bases. V shed 10 bases, J shed 6 bases, and the junction held 12 bases outside the gene matches. Germline lookup yields CDR1 MNHEY and CDR2 SVGAGI. This CDR3 has 14 residues. The CDR3 DNA reads TGTGCCACCCTACGGGACAGGGGCGCTTCCGAGCAGTACTTC. Residues: CATLRDRGASEQYF.

A few counts support this clone. This sequence joins TRBV7-2 and TRBJ2-7; TRBD1 agrees at 7 bases. CDR3 length: 14 amino acids. Germline V lookup: CDR1 SGHTA, CDR2 FQGNSA. V gave up 1 base and J gave up 5 bases; unmatched junction bases: 5. The CDR3 is CASSLDRGRHEQYF. CDR3 sequence (DNA): TGTGCCAGCAGCTTAGACAGGGGAAGGCACGAGCAGTACTTC.

This clone was detected once. The V and J genes are TRBV18 and TRBJ2-5; a weak D match, TRBD1 (5 bases). V was shortened by 2 bases and J by 1 base, with 11 bases between the two germline ends. CDR1 KGHSH and CDR2 LQKENI come from the germline V gene. The CDR3 is 15 amino acids. CDR3 amino acids: CASSPRRQTQETQYF. The CDR3 coding sequence is TGTGCCAGCTCACCAAGGAGACAGACCCAAGAGACCCAGTACTTC.

The rearrangement links TRBV5-1 to TRBJ2-7, with a possible D match to TRBD1 (5 bases). The CDR3 has 14 amino acids. CDR1 is SGHRS and CDR2 is YFSETQ in the germline V gene. V was trimmed by 0 bases and J by 5 bases, leaving 12 bases between them. CDR3 region: CASSLAGLGNEQYF. The CDR3 region has the DNA TGCGCCAGCAGCTTGGCAGGGTTGGGCAACGAGCAGTACTTC.